Listed below are T cell receptor beta chains from one sample, sequenced in a study of blood T cells in healthy people across ages. TCRdb reprocessed the 5' RACE reads with MiXCR, giving one entry per CDR3 protein. The sample contains approximately 730,000 distinct CDR3 sequences, more than 40% of which appear only once. Sequenced: blood. The source is an older woman in good health. CDR3s include the opening cysteine and the closing phenylalanine or tryptophan. The order of the fields is V gene, J gene, CDR3 protein.

v_call: TRBV3-1; j_call: TRBJ2-2; cdr3_aa: CASSRDSNTGELFF
v_call: TRBV28; j_call: -; cdr3_aa: CASSHPNGVGADEQYF
v_call: TRBV4-2; j_call: TRBJ1-2; cdr3_aa: CASSRPPDNYGYTF
v_call: TRBV20-1; j_call: TRBJ1-6; cdr3_aa: CSAARTGVYNSPLHF
v_call: TRBV20-1; j_call: TRBJ1-1; cdr3_aa: CSAPNAGSEAFF
v_call: TRBV10-3; j_call: TRBJ2-3; cdr3_aa: CAIRITSTDTQYF
v_call: TRBV3-1; j_call: TRBJ2-1; cdr3_aa: CASSQGFRAGGGTNEQFF
v_call: TRBV3-1; j_call: TRBJ2-6; cdr3_aa: CASSQTGLSGANVLTF
v_call: TRBV12-3/TRBV12-4; j_call: TRBJ1-6; cdr3_aa: CASTPGDYNSPLHF
v_call: TRBV20-1; j_call: TRBJ2-1; cdr3_aa: CSARATSGVYNEQFF
v_call: TRBV7-2; j_call: TRBJ2-5; cdr3_aa: CASSLVVGGGLIQETQYF
v_call: TRBV6-1; j_call: TRBJ2-1; cdr3_aa: CASSEVTGTYNEQFF
v_call: TRBV27; j_call: TRBJ2-1; cdr3_aa: CASSFIGTSDNNEQFF
v_call: TRBV2; j_call: TRBJ1-4; cdr3_aa: CASRSASTNEKLFF
v_call: TRBV12-3/TRBV12-4; j_call: -; cdr3_aa: CASSLSGTGVDEQYF
v_call: TRBV20-1; j_call: TRBJ2-7; cdr3_aa: CSARATSGTYNEQYF
v_call: TRBV7-2; j_call: TRBJ2-1; cdr3_aa: CASIPRGGYNEQFF
v_call: TRBV4-3; j_call: TRBJ2-1; cdr3_aa: CASSPLGDRYNEQFF
v_call: TRBV13; j_call: TRBJ1-4; cdr3_aa: CASSLGGPEKLFF
v_call: TRBV20-1; j_call: TRBJ2-1; cdr3_aa: CSARGISGSFNEQFF
v_call: TRBV20-1; j_call: TRBJ2-7; cdr3_aa: CSARPYGNEQYF
v_call: TRBV20-1; j_call: TRBJ2-1; cdr3_aa: CSARGDSTRSSYNEQFF
v_call: TRBV7-9; j_call: TRBJ1-1; cdr3_aa: CASMWPLNTEAFF
v_call: TRBV5-1; j_call: TRBJ1-4; cdr3_aa: CASSYRDNPPGEKLFF
v_call: TRBV7-8; j_call: TRBJ2-5; cdr3_aa: CASSLASGFEETQYF
v_call: TRBV15; j_call: TRBJ1-1; cdr3_aa: CATSSVGWTEAFF
v_call: TRBV20-1; j_call: TRBJ2-3; cdr3_aa: CSARPGPTDTQYF
v_call: TRBV20-1; j_call: TRBJ2-7; cdr3_aa: CSARKGLASSYEQYF
v_call: TRBV6-5; j_call: TRBJ1-2; cdr3_aa: CASRTDREVGYGYTF